This T cell receptor (beta chain) was recovered during a study of cytotoxic CD8 clonotypes in ibrutinib-treated CLL. As for the study in general: Mean values per sample were roughly 250,000 productive templates and tens of thousands of productive rearrangements.

Germline V gene sequence: CDR1 SGHDN, CDR2 FVKESK. The CDR3 sequence is 16 residues long. V shed 1 base, J shed 4 bases, and the junction held 5 bases outside the gene matches. Note on this clone: Its antigen remains unknown.

Whole-study results and caveats: There were few public clonotypes, and on treatment they contracted or stayed stable.

TCRdb's table, derived via immunoSEQ multiplex PCR, lists solely in-frame clones and lacks some. Among about 200,000 clones listed, 79% were seen once. Sequenced here: PBMCs, sampled after 12 months of ibrutinib treatment. The chain links TRBV14 to TRBJ2-5; 11 bases line up with TRBD2. The TCR was taken from a human donor with chronic lymphocytic leukemia. The CDR3: CASSQGQTSGVETQYF. CDR3 coding DNA: TGTGCCAGCAGCCAAGGGCAGACTAGCGGGGTAGAGACCCAGTACTTC. Together with reference TRBV14 and TRBJ2-5, the CDR3 gives the full variable domain: EAGVTQFPSHSVIEKGQTVTLRCDPISGHDNLYWYRRVMGKEIKFLLHFVKESKQDESGMPNNRFLAERTGGTYSTLKVQPAELEDSGVYFCASSQGQTSGVETQYFGPGTRLLVL.